The 3 T cell receptor beta chains reported below all come from one sample, sequenced in a study of T cell clonality in common variable immunodeficiency. Study findings and constraints: Common variable immunodeficiency TCR beta sequences reportedly had fewer deletions and N-nucleotide insertions.

No antigen has been assigned to these receptors. Only in-frame clones appear in the TCRdb table, and some are missing; sequencing was by immunoSEQ multiplex PCR. Observed in the sample are over 25,000 clones, none of them singletons. Sequencing was carried out using peripheral blood mononuclear cells. Receptors originate from a human donor with common variable immunodeficiency.

This clone was counted ten times or more. The missing CDR3 end, 3 residues past where the read stops, is filled in from the germline J gene. This chain uses TRBV9 with TRBJ2-1; 9 nucleotides line up with TRBD2. The CDR3 has 15 residues. V trimming: 3 bases; J trimming: 7 bases; junction bases outside the gene matches: 8. Germline V gene lookup returns CDR1 SGDLS and CDR2 YYNGEE. The CDR3 loop reads CASSGGGGAGNEQFF. CDR3 DNA (partial): TGTGCCAGCAGCGGAGGCGGGGGGGCGGGGAATGAG.

This clone was counted many times. From the germline J gene comes the end of the CDR3, since the read stops 3 residues before it. V usage is TRBV20-1 and J usage is TRBJ1-4, with a possible D match to TRBD1 (5 bases). The germline gives CDR1 DFQATT, CDR2 SNEGSKA (reference sequence). With 6 bases removed from V and 8 bases from J, the gap between germline ends came to 22 bases. The CDR3 is 15 residues long. This CDR3 is CSAVEAGTPREKLFF. The sequenced part of the CDR3 DNA is TGCAGTGCAGTTGAGGCGGGGACCCCCCGGGAAAAA.

A few counts support this clone. The read stops 3 residues short of the end of the CDR3; the missing end is completed from the germline J gene. The chain employs TRBV11-1 and TRBJ2-3, with D possibly matching TRBD1 (5 bases). In germline, CDR1 is SGHAT, CDR2 FQDESV (reference sequence). Trimming stripped 2 bases from V and 1 base from J, with 10 bases between. The CDR3 has 15 residues. CDR3 bases read: TGTGCCAGCAGCTTAAGAGTCAGGGGCACAGATACG. It translates to CASSLRVRGTDT. The entire CDR3 is CASSLRVRGTDTQYF.